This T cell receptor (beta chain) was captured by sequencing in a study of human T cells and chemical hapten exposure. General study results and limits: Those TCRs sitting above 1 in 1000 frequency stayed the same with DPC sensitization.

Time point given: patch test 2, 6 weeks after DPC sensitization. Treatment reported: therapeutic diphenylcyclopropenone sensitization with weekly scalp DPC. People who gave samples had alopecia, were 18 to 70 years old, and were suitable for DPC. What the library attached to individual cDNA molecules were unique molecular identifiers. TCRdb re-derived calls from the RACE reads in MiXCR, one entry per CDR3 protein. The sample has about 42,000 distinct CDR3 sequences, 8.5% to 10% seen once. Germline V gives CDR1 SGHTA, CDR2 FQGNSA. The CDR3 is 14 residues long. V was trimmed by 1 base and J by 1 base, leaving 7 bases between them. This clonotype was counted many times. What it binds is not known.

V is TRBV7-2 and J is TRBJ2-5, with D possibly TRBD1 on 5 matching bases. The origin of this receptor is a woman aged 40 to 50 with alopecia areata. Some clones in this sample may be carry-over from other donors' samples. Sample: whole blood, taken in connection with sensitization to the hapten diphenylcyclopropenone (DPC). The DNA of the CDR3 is TGTGCCAGCAGCTTAGAGGGGTTCCAAGAGACCCAGTACTTC. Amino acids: CASSLEGFQETQYF.